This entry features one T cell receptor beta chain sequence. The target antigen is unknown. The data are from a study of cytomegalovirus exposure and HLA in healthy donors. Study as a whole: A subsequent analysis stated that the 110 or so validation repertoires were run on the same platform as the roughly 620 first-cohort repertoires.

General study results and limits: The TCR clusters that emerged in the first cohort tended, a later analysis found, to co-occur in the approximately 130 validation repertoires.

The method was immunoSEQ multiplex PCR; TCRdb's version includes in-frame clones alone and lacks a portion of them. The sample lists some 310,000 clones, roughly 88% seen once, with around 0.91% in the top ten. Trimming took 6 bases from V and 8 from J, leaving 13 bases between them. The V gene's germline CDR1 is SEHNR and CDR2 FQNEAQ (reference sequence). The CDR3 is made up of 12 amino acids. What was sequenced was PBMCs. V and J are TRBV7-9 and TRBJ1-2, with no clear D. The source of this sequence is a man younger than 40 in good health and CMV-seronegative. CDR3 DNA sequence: TGTGCCAGCAGGTCGGAGTCAAGCGGCTACACCTTC. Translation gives CASRSESSGYTF.